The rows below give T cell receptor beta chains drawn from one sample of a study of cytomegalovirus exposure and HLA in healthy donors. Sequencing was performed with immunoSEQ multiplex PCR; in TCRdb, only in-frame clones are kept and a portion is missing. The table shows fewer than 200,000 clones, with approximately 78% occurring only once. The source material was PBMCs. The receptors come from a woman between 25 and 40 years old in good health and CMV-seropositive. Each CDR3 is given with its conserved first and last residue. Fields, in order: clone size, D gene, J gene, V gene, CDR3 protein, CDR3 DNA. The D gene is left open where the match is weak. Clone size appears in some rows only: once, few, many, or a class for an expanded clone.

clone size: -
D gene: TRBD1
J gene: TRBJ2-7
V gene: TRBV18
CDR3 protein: CASSPDRGTYEQYF
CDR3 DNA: TGTGCCAGCTCACCGGACAGGGGTACCTACGAGCAGTACTTC

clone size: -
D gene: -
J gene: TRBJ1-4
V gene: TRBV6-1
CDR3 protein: CASNPGTTNEKLFF
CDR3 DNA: TGTGCCAGCAACCCAGGGACAACTAATGAAAAACTGTTTTTT

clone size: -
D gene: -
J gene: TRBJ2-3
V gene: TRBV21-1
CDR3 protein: CASSKSRKRETDTQYF
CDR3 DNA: TGTGCCAGCAGCAAATCGCGGAAGCGGGAGACAGATACGCAGTATTTT

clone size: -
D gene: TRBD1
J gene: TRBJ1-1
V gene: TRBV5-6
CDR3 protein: CASSFGTGAVEAFF
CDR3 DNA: TGTGCCAGCAGCTTCGGGACAGGCGCCGTTGAAGCTTTCTTT

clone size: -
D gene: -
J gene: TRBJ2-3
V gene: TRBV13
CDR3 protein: CASSPDGGASTDTQYF
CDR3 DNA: TGTGCCAGCAGCCCCGACGGCGGGGCTAGCACAGATACGCAGTATTTT

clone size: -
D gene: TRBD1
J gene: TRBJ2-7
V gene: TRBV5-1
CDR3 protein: CASSVGPGQGVAEQYF
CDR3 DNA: TGCGCCAGCAGCGTTGGTCCGGGACAGGGGGTAGCCGAGCAGTACTTC

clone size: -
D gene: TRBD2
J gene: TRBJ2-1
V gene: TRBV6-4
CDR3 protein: CASSDSPLAGGIYEQFF
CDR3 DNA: TGTGCCAGCAGTGACTCCCCACTAGCGGGAGGAATATATGAGCAGTTCTTC

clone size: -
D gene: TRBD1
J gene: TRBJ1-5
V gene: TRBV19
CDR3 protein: CASSTGTGARPQHF
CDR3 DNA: TGTGCCAGTAGTACCGGGACAGGGGCCCGGCCCCAGCATTTT

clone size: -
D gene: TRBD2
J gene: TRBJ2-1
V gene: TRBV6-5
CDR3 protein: CASSYSTSSGRKGRFF
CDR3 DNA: TGTGCCAGCAGTTACTCGACTTCTAGCGGGAGAAAAGGTCGGTTCTTC

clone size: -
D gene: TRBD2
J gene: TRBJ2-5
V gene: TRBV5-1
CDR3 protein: CASRTGIAGGKETQYF
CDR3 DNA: TGCGCCAGCAGGACAGGAATAGCGGGGGGGAAAGAGACCCAGTACTTC

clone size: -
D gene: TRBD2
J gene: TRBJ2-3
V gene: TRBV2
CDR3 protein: CASSVRSGGTDTQYF
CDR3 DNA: TGTGCCAGCAGTGTCCGGAGCGGGGGCACAGATACGCAGTATTTT

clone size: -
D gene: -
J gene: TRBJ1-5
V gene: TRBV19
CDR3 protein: CASKDSYSNQPQHF
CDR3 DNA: TGTGCCAGTAAAGACAGTTATAGCAATCAGCCCCAGCATTTT

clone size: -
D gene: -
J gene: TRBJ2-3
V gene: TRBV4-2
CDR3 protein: CASSQEQGWSTDTQYF
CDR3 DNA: TGTGCCAGCAGCCAAGAACAGGGATGGAGCACAGATACGCAGTATTTT

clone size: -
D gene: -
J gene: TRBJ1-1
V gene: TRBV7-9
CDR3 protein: CASSLEREAEAFF
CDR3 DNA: TGTGCCAGCAGCTTAGAACGGGAGGCCGAAGCTTTCTTT

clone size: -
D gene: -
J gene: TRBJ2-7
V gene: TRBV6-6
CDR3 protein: CAIERQATYEQYF
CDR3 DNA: TGTGCCATCGAGCGACAGGCAACCTACGAGCAGTACTTC

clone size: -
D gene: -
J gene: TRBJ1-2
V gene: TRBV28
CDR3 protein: CASSLSGGGSYGYTF
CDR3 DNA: TGTGCCAGCAGTTTAAGCGGGGGAGGTAGTTATGGCTACACCTTC

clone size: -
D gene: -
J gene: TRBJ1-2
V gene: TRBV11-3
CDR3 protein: CASSITGNYGYTF
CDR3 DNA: TGTGCCAGCAGCATCACAGGGAACTATGGCTACACCTTC

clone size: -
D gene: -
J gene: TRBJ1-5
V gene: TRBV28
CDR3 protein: CASSRGRGLSNQPQHF
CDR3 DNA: TGTGCCAGCAGCCGAGGCAGGGGCCTAAGCAATCAGCCCCAGCATTTT

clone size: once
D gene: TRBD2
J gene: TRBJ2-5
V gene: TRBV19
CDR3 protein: CASSIRLADEETQYF
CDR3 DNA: TGTGCCAGTAGTATCCGACTAGCGGACGAAGAGACCCAGTACTTC

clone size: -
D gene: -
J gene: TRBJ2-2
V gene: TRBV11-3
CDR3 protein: CASSQRQRQGSGELFF
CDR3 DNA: TGTGCCAGCAGCCAACGACAGAGGCAAGGCTCCGGGGAGCTGTTTTTT

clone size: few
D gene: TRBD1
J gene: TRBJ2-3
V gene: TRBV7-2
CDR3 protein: CASSRDSMITDTQYF
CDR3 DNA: TGTGCCAGCAGCCGGGACAGCATGATCACAGATACGCAGTATTTT

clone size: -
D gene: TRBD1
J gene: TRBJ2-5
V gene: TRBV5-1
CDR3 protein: CASSLAQQGETQYF
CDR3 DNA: TGCGCCAGCAGCTTGGCTCAACAGGGGGAGACCCAGTACTTC

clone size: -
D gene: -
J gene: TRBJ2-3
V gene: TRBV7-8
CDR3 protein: CASTGTSAGDTQYF
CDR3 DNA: TGTGCCAGCACCGGGACTTCCGCTGGAGATACGCAGTATTTT

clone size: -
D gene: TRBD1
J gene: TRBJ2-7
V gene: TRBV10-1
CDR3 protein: CASSDDDRVDEQYF
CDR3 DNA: TGCGCCAGCAGTGACGACGACAGGGTCGACGAGCAGTACTTC

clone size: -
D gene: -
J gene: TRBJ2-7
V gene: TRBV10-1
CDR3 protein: CASSEMGPHEQYF
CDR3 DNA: TGCGCCAGCAGTGAAATGGGGCCCCACGAGCAGTACTTC

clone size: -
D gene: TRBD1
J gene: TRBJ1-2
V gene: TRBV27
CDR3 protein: CASRQGAIKYGYTF
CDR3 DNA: TGTGCCAGCCGACAGGGGGCGATCAAGTATGGCTACACCTTC

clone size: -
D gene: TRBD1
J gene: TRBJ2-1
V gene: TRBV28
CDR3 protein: CASSTRTGDPNNEQFF
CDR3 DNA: TGTGCCAGCAGCACAAGGACAGGGGATCCTAACAATGAGCAGTTCTTC

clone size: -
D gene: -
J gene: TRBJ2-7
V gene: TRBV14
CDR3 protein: CASSQRGAGWVWVYEQYF
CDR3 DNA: TGTGCCAGCAGCCAGAGAGGGGCGGGATGGGTCTGGGTATACGAGCAGTACTTC

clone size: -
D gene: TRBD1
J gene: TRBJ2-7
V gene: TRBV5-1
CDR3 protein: CASSPVVGTGVYEQYF
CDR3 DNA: TGCGCCAGCAGCCCGGTGGTCGGGACAGGGGTCTACGAGCAGTACTTC

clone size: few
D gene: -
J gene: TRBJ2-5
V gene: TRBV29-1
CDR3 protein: CSVDGAGTGTQYF
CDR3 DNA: TGCAGCGTTGATGGTGCAGGGACTGGGACCCAGTACTTC

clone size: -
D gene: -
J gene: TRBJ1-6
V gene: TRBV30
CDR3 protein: CAWCQVSSYNSPLHF
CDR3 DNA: TGTGCCTGGTGCCAAGTGAGCTCCTATAATTCACCCCTCCACTTT

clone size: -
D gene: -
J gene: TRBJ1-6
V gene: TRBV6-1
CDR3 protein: CASSHPGDNSPLHF
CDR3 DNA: TGTGCCAGCAGCCACCCGGGGGATAATTCACCCCTCCACTTT

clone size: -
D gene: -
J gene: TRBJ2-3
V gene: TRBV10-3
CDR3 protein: CAISDGPGLTTDTQYF
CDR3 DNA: TGTGCCATCAGTGACGGCCCGGGACTTACCACAGATACGCAGTATTTT

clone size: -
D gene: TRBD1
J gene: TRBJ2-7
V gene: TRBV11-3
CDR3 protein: CASSSHARDRPYEQYF
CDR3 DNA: TGTGCCAGCAGCTCACATGCCCGGGACAGGCCCTACGAGCAGTACTTC

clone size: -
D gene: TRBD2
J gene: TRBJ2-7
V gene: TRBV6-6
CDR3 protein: CASSGDLAGAIYEQYF
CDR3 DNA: TGTGCCAGCAGTGGCGACTTGGCGGGAGCGATCTACGAGCAGTACTTC

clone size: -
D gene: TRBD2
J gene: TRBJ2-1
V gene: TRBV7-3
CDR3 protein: CASSFGGADEQFF
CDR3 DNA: TGTGCCAGCAGTTTCGGGGGGGCCGATGAGCAGTTCTTC

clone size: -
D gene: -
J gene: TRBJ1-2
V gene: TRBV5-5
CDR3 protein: CASMSGQGGYGYTF
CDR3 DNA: TGTGCCAGCATGTCCGGGCAGGGTGGGTATGGCTACACCTTC

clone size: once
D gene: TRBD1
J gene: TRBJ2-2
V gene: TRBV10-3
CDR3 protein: CAISQSGGWELFF
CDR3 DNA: TGTGCCATCAGTCAATCAGGGGGCTGGGAGCTGTTTTTT

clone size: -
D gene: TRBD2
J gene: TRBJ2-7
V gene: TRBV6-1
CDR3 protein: CASSPGGLGEQYF
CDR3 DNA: TGTGCCAGCAGTCCCGGGGGACTAGGCGAGCAGTACTTC

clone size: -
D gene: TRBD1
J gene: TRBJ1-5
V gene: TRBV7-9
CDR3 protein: CSSSLQGAKQPQHF
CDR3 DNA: TGTTCCAGCAGCTTACAGGGGGCAAAGCAGCCCCAGCATTTT

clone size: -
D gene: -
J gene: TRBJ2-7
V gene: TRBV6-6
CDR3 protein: CASSTGTGLDYEQYF
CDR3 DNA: TGTGCCAGCAGCACCGGTACAGGGTTGGACTACGAGCAGTACTTC

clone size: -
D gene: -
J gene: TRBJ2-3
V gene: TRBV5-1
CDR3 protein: CASSSVREGGTDTQYF
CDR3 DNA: TGCGCCAGCAGCTCGGTCAGGGAAGGAGGGACAGATACGCAGTATTTT

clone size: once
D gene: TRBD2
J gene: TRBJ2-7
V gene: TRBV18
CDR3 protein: CASSRASGESGEQYF
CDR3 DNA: TGTGCCAGCTCACGGGCTAGCGGGGAATCAGGAGAGCAGTACTTC

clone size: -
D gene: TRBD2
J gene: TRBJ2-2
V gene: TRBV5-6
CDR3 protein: CASSLRTSSTGELFF
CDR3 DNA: TGTGCCAGCAGCCTTAGGACTAGTAGCACCGGGGAGCTGTTTTTT

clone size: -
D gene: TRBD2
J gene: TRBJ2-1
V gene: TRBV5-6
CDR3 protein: CASSGAGGALYNEQFF
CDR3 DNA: TGTGCCAGCAGCGGGGCGGGAGGCGCCCTTTACAATGAGCAGTTCTTC

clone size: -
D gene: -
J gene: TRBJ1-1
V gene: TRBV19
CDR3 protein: CASSITPNTEAFF
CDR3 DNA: TGTGCCAGTAGTATAACACCGAACACTGAAGCTTTCTTT

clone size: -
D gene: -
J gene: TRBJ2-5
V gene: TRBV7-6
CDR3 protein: CASSSFSGFVETQYF
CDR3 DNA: TGTGCCAGCAGCTCATTTTCAGGGTTCGTGGAGACCCAGTACTTC